The present TCR beta chain was sequenced within a study of T cells in Graves' hyperthyroidism and ophthalmopathy. The study, taken as a whole, reports: A 13 V-J signature model discriminated ophthalmopathy versus stable hyperthyroidism.

TCR beta CDR3 regions were amplified from RNA transcripts. TCR CDR3 regions were first amplified by RT-PCR with HTBI primers. TCRdb re-called the multiplex PCR reads through MiXCR, storing one row per CDR3 protein. This table holds hundreds of thousands of distinct CDR3 sequences, about 20% found once. After removal of 0 bases from V and 5 bases from J, the junction contained 1 base not matched to a gene. This CDR3 comprises 15 residues. Germline CDR1 reads MNHNS; CDR2 reads SASEGT. A few counts support this clonotype. Its matching antigen is unknown. The specimen sequenced was blood. The sequence came from a man in his thirties or forties with Graves' ophthalmopathy. The chain combines TRBV6-1 with TRBJ1-6; TRBD1 matches 7 bases. CDR3 in DNA: TGTGCCAGCAGTGAAGCAGGGACAGATAATTCACCCCTCCACTTT. As protein: CASSEAGTDNSPLHF.